This TCR beta chain was retrieved from a study of cytomegalovirus exposure and HLA in healthy donors. Study information: Unique TCRs from HLA-typed donors, 85 million to 100 million of them, were held in an early data release. Findings and caveats of the study: TCR beta sequences reportedly predicted most subjects' HLA-A and HLA-B alleles accurately.

Comments on this clone: Its antigen is currently unknown.

The PCR was carried out with 60 Vbeta primers and 13 Jbeta primers. Assay: immunoSEQ multiplex PCR; the TCRdb copy retains only in-frame clones and omits some. This repertoire shows around 130,000 clones, about 74% found once; its top ten account for over 0.8%. The sample was PBMCs. The clonotype was recovered from a woman in her sixties or seventies in good health and CMV-seronegative.

The CDR3 DNA is TGTGCCAGCGTCCCCCCCGGGACACCGATCTACGAGCAGTACTTC. It is translated as CASVPPGTPIYEQYF. This rearrangement joins TRBV28 to TRBJ2-7; TRBD1 is a possible D gene (6 bases). The CDR3 spans 15 residues. CDR1 and CDR2 from the germline V gene are MDHEN and SYDVKM. V gave up 8 bases and J gave up 3 bases, with 20 bases separating them.